This TCR beta chain was sequenced for a study of blood T cell repertoires in COVID-19. Per the authors' pipeline: Researchers report that nucleated cell counts were estimated from reference gene primer amplification. Repertoires were generated with immunoSEQ multiplex PCR, while TCRdb's copy carries only in-frame clones and drops some. D and trimming were read from the DNA, whereas the V and J calls and clone size are those reported in that table. This sample yields roughly 200,000 clones, of which over 75% are seen a single time; approximately 18% belongs to the top ten. This CDR3 has 15 amino acids. Per the germline V gene, CDR1 is LGHDT and CDR2 is YNNKEL (reference sequence). V trimming: 5 bases; J trimming: 2 bases; junction bases outside the gene matches: 5. Patients from Seattle were sampled longitudinally, starting during active infection.

This chain uses TRBV3-1 (or the pseudogene TRBV3-2) with TRBJ1-3, with 8 bases that match TRBD1. The clonotype originates from a person aged 70 to 85 with COVID-19, enrolled during active disease. Sequences were obtained from peripheral blood. The CDR3 sequence: CASSSDRGAGNTIYF. CDR3 bases: TGTGCCAGCAGCTCAGACAGGGGAGCTGGAAACACCATATATTTT.